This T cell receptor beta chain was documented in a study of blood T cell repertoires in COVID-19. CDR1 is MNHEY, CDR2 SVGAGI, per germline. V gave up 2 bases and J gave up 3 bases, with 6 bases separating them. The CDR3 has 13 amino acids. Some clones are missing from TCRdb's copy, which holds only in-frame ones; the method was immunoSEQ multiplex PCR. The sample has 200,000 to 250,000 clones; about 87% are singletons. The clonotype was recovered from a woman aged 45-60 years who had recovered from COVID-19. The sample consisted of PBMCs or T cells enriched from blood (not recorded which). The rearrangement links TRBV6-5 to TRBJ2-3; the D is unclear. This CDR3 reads CASSYPGTDTQYF. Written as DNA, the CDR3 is TGTGCCAGCAGTTACCCGGGTACAGATACGCAGTATTTT.